These T cell receptor beta chains were read from a single sample in a study of beta chain features in type 1 diabetes. Assay: immunoSEQ multiplex PCR; the TCRdb copy retains only in-frame clones and omits some. The sample yields 130,000 to 150,000 clones, under 11% seen once. Input material: naive CD4+ T cells from blood. The receptors were sampled from a man aged 18 to 30 in good health. CDR3s include the opening cysteine and the closing phenylalanine or tryptophan. The D gene is left open where the match is weak. The size entry is marked missing in some rows and otherwise reads once, few, many or a size class.

-	-	TRBV19	TRBJ1-2	CASSAQGFGYTF	TGTGCCAGTAGTGCGCAGGGGTTTGGCTACACCTTC
-	TRBD1	TRBV19	TRBJ2-2	CASSIARQGVGTGELFF	TGTGCCAGTAGTATTGCGCGACAGGGAGTAGGAACCGGGGAGCTGTTTTTT
-	-	TRBV9	TRBJ1-5	CASSPKSGANQPQHF	TGTGCCAGCAGCCCTAAAAGCGGGGCCAATCAGCCCCAGCATTTT
many	-	TRBV7-2	TRBJ2-5	CASSLGRQEETQYF	TGTGCCAGCAGCTTAGGTCGGCAGGAAGAGACCCAGTACTTC
-	TRBD2	TRBV7-2	TRBJ2-7	CASSLAAGGGGLEQYF	TGTGCCAGCAGCTTAGCTGCGGGGGGCGGGGGGCTCGAGCAGTACTTC
-	-	TRBV5-6	TRBJ2-3	CASSPGQPATDTQYF	TGTGCCAGCAGCCCAGGACAGCCAGCCACAGATACGCAGTATTTT
-	TRBD2	TRBV7-2	TRBJ2-1	CASSLSGGNVNEQFF	TGTGCCAGCAGCCTTAGCGGGGGCAACGTCAATGAGCAGTTCTTC
few	-	TRBV18	TRBJ2-1	CASSPPNSPSEQFF	TGTGCCAGCTCACCACCAAACTCACCGAGTGAGCAGTTCTTC
few	-	TRBV25-1	TRBJ2-3	CASSLQSGTDTQYF	TGTGCCAGCAGTCTGCAGAGCGGCACAGATACGCAGTATTTT
few	-	TRBV11-2	TRBJ1-4	CASSLLGGTNEKLFF	TGCGCCAGCAGCCTCCTTGGGGGGACTAATGAAAAACTGTTTTTT
many	-	TRBV18	TRBJ2-3	CASSPTQGSTDTQYF	TGTGCCAGCTCACCCACGCAGGGCAGCACAGATACGCAGTATTTT
-	-	TRBV6-1	TRBJ1-2	CASMAVPNYGYTF	TGTGCCAGCATGGCCGTCCCCAACTATGGCTACACCTTC
-	TRBD2	TRBV6-1	TRBJ2-7	CASSSAGGPGYEQYF	TGTGCCAGCAGTTCCGCGGGGGGCCCGGGCTACGAGCAGTACTTC
many	TRBD1	TRBV7-9	TRBJ2-2	CASSPGQVPTGELFF	TGTGCCAGCAGCCCTGGACAGGTTCCCACCGGGGAGCTGTTTTTT
few	TRBD2	TRBV28	TRBJ2-1	CASSFGTRDNEQFF	TGTGCCAGCAGTTTTGGGACTAGGGACAATGAGCAGTTCTTC
-	-	TRBV7-8	TRBJ1-5	CASSLDSDRINQPQHF	TGTGCCAGCAGCTTAGATTCCGACAGAATCAATCAGCCCCAGCATTTT
-	TRBD1	TRBV5-5	TRBJ2-7	CASSRGDRINYEQYF	TGTGCCAGCAGCCGTGGGGACAGGATAAACTACGAGCAGTACTTC
few	-	TRBV20-1	TRBJ2-1	CSAQYNEQFF	TGCAGTGCTCAGTACAATGAGCAGTTCTTC
-	-	TRBV11-2	TRBJ2-1	CASSLMKGAYNEQFF	TGTGCCAGCAGCTTAATGAAGGGGGCCTACAATGAGCAGTTCTTC
few	-	TRBV18	TRBJ2-6	CASSPGGHSGANVLTF	TGTGCCAGCTCACCTGGGGGCCACTCTGGGGCCAACGTCCTGACTTTC
few	-	TRBV30	TRBJ1-5	CAWSQPGQPQHF	TGTGCCTGGAGTCAACCGGGACAGCCCCAGCATTTT
few	TRBD2	TRBV6-4	TRBJ2-1	CASSDKRGDYNEQFF	TGTGCCAGCAGTGACAAGCGGGGGGACTACAATGAGCAGTTCTTC
-	-	TRBV7-3	TRBJ1-5	CASRKLGNYNQPQHF	TGTGCCAGCAGAAAACTAGGAAACTACAATCAGCCCCAGCATTTT
-	TRBD2	TRBV6-1	TRBJ2-5	CASSTSGAGETQYF	TGTGCCAGCAGTACTAGCGGGGCCGGGGAGACCCAGTACTTC
few	TRBD1	TRBV9	TRBJ1-4	CASNSGQQNEKLFF	TGTGCCAGCAATTCGGGACAGCAGAATGAAAAACTGTTTTTT
-	TRBD2	TRBV5-4	TRBJ2-7	CASSLGSGGVLYEQYF	TGTGCCAGCAGCTTGGGGTCGGGGGGGGTCCTCTACGAGCAGTACTTC